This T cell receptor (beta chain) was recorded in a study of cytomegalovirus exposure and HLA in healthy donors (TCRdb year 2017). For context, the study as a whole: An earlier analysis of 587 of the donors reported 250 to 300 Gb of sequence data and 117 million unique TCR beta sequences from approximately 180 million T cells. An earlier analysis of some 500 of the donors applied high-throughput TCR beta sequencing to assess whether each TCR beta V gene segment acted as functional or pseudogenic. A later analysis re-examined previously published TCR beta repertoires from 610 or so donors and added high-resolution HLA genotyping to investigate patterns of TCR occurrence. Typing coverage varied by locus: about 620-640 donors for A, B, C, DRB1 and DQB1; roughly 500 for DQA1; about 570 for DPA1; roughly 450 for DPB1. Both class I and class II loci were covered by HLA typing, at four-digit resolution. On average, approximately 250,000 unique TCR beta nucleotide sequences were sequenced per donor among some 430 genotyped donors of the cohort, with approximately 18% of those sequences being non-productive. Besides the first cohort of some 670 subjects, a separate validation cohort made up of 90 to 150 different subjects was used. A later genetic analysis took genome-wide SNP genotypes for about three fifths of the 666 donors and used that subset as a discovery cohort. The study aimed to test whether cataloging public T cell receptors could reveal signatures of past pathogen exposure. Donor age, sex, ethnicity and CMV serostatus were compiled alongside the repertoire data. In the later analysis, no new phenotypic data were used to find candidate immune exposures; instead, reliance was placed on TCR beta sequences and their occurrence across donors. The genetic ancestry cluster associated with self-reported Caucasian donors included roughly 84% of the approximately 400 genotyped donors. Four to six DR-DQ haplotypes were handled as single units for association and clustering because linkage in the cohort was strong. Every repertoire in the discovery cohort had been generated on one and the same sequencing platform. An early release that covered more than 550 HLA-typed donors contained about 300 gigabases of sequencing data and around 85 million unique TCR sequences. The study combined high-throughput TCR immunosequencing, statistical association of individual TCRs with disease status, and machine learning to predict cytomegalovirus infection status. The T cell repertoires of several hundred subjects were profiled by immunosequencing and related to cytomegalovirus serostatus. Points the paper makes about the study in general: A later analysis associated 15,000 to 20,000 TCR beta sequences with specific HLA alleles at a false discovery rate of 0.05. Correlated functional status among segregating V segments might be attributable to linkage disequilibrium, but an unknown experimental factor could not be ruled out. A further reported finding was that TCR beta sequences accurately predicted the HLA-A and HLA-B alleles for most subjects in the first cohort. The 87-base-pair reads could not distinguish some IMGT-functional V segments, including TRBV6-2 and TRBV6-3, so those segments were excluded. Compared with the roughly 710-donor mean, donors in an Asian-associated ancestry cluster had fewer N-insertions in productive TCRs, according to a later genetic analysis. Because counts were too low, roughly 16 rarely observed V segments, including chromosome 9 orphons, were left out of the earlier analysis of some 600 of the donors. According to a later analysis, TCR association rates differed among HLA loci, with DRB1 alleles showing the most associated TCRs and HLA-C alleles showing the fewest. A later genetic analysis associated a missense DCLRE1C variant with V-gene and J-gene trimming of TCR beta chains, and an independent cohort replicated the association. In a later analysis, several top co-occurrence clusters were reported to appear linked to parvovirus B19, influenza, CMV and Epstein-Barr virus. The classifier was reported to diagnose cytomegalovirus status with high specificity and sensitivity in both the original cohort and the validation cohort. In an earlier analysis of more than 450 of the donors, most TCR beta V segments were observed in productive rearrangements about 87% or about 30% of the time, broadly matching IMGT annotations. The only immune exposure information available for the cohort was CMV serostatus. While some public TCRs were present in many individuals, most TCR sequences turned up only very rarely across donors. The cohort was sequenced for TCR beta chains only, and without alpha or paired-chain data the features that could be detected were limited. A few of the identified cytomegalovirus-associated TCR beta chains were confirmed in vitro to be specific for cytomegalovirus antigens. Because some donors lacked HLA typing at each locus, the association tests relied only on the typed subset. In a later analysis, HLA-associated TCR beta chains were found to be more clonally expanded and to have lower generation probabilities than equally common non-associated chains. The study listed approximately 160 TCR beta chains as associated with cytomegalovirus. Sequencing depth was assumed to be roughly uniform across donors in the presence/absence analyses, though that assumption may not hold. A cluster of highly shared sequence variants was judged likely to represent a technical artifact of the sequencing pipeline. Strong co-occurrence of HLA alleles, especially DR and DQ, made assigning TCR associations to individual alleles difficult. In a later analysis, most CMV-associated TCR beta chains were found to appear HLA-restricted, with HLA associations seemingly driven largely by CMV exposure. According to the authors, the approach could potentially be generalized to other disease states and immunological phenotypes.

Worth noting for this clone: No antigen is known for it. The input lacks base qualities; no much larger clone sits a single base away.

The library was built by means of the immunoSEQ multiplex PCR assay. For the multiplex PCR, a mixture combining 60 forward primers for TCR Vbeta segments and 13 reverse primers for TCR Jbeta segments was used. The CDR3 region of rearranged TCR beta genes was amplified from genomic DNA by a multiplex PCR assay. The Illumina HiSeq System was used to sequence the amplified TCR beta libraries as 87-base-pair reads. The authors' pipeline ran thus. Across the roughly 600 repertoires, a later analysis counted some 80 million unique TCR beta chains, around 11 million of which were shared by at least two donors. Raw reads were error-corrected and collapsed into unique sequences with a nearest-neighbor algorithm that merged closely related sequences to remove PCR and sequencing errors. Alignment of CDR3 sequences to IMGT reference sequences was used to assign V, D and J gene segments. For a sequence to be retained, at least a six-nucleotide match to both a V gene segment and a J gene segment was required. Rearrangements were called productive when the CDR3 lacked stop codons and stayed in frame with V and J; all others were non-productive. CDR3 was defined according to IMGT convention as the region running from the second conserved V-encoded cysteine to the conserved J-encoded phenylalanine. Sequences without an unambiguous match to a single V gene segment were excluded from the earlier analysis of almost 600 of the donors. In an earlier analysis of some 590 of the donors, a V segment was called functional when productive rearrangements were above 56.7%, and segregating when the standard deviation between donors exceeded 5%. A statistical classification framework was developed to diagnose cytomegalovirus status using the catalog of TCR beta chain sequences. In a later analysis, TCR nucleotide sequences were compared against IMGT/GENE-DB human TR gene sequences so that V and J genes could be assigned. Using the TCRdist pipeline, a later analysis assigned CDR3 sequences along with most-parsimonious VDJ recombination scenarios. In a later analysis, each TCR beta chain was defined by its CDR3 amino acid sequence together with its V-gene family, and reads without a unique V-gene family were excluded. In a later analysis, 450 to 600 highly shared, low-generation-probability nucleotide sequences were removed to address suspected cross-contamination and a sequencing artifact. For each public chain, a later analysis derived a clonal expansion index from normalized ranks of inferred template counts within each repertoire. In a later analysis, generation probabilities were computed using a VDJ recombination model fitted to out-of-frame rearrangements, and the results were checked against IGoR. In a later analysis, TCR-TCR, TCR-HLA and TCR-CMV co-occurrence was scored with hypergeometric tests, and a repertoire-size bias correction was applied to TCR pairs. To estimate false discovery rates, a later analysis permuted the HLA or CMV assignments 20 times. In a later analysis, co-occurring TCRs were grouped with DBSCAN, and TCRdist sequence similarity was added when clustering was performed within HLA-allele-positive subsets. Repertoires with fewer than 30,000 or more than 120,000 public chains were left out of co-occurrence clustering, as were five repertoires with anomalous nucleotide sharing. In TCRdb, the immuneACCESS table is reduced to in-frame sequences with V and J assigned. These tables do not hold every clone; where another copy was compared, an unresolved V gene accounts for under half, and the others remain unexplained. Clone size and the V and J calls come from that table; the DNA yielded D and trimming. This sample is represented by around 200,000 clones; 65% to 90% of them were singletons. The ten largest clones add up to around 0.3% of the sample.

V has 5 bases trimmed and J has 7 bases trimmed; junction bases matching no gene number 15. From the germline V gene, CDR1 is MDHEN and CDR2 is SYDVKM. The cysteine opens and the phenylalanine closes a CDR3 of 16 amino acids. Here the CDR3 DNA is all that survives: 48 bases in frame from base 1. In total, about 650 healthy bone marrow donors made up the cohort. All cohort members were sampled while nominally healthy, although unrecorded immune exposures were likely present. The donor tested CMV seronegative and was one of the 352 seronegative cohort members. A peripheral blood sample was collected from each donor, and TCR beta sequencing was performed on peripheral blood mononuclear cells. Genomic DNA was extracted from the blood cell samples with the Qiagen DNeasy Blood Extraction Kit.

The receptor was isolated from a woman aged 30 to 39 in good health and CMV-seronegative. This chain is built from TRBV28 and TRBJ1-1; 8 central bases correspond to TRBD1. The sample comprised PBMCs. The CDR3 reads CASSPPGQGRKFEAFF. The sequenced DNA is TGTGCCAGCAGTCCCCCCGGACAGGGCCGAAAGTTTGAAGCTTTCTTT.